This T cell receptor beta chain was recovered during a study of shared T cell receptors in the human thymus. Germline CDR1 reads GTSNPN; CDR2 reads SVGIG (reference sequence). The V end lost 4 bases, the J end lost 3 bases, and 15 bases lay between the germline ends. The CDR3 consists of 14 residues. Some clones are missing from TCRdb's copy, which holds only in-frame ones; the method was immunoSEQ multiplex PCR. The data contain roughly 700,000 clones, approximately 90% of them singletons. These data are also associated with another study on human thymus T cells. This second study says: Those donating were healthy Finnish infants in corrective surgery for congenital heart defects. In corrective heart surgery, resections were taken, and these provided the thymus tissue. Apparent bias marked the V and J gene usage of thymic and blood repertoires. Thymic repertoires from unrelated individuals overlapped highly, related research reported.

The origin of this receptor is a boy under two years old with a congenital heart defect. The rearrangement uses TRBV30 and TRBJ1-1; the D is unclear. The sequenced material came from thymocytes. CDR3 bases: TGTGCCTGGAATGGAGGGCCATGGGACACTGAAGCTTTCTTT. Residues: CAWNGGPWDTEAFF.